The 17 T cell receptor beta chains presented below share a single source sample, sequenced in a study of T-cell reconstitution after alpha-beta-depleted transplantation in children. Construction of the TCRbeta library involved unique molecular identifiers. MiXCR was run by TCRdb on the PCR reads, yielding one entry per CDR3 protein. This sample carries 95,000 to 150,000 distinct CDR3 sequences, about 21% of them seen once, and the ten largest clones take roughly a tenth. The sample was PBMCs, mostly from graft donor cells, taken 180 days after TCRalphabeta/CD19-depleted stem cell transplant. Every receptor here comes from a male patient aged 2 to 10 who had a stem cell transplant for chronic granulomatous disease, so the T cells may come from the graft donor.

V and J are TRBV11-3 and TRBJ2-2; maybe TRBD2 (5 bases). The CDR3 contains 17 residues. Germline V CDR1 and CDR2: SGHNT, YENEEA. V lost 0 bases, J lost 4 bases, and 15 bases lay in between. The CDR3 DNA reads as TGTGCCAGCAGCTTAGATCGTGTCTCCGGGGTCACCGGGGAGCTGTTTTTT. It yields the protein CASSLDRVSGVTGELFF.

In this sample, this clonotype turned up many times. The chain joins TRBV20-1 to TRBJ2-1; 14 nucleotides align to TRBD2. J was trimmed by 8 bases and V by 1 base; bases with no gene match: 4. The CDR3 loop spans 15 amino acids. CDR1 is DFQATT and CDR2 is SNEGSKA in the germline V gene (reference sequence). The DNA of the CDR3 is TGCAGTGCTAGAGGTCGGGGACTAGCGGGAGATGAGCAGTTCTTC. Translated, it gives CSARGRGLAGDEQFF.

This clonotype was detected only a few times. The J gene is TRBJ2-3, the V gene TRBV10-3, with D perhaps TRBD2 (6 bases). The length of the CDR3 is 16 residues. Deletions cut 3 bases from V and 0 bases from J, with 13 bases between. Germline V gene sequence: CDR1 ENHRY, CDR2 SYGVKD. The CDR3 spells CAISESGRGSTDTQYF. CDR3 in DNA: TGTGCCATCAGTGAATCGGGACGGGGGAGCACAGATACGCAGTATTTT.

The J gene is TRBJ2-1, the V gene TRBV6-4, with D perhaps being TRBD1 or TRBD2 (5 bases each). Germline V gives CDR1 MRHNA, CDR2 SNTAGT. V shed 3 bases and J shed 8 bases, with 11 bases lying between them. The length of the CDR3 is 13 residues. CDR3 nucleotides: TGTGCCAGCAGTGAAAAATGGGACCATGAGCAGTTCTTC. Translation gives CASSEKWDHEQFF.

The gene calls are TRBV20-1 and TRBJ2-2; D might be TRBD2 (5 bases). Germline CDR1 DFQATT, CDR2 SNEGSKA (reference sequence). Trimming removed 2 bases from V and 1 base from J, with 8 bases in between. The CDR3 totals 14 residues. The chain's CDR3 is CSARNGRNTGELFF. The CDR3, as DNA: TGCAGTGCTAGAAATGGGAGGAACACCGGGGAGCTGTTTTTT.

A few counts support this clonotype. The genes are TRBV28 and TRBJ2-3, with D possibly being TRBD2 (5 bases). The germline V and J ends were trimmed by 4 bases and 4 bases, with 12 bases remaining between them. The CDR3 has 14 residues. Looked up from germline, CDR1 is MDHEN and CDR2 is SYDVKM. The CDR3 sequence: CASSSPSRADTQYF. CDR3 DNA: TGTGCCAGCAGTTCCCCATCGAGGGCAGATACGCAGTATTTT. The full variable domain, in which reference TRBV28 and TRBJ2-3 provide the parts outside the CDR3, is DVKVTQSSRYLVKRTGEKVFLECVQDMDHENMFWYRQDPGLGLRLIYFSYDVKMKEKGDIPEGYSVSREKKERFSLILESASTNQTSMYLCASSSPSRADTQYFGPGTRLTVL.

The gene calls are TRBV5-1 and TRBJ1-3; a weak D match, TRBD1 (5 bases). With 4 bases removed from V and 0 bases from J, the gap between germline ends came to 14 bases. The CDR3 is 16 amino acids. Germline V CDR1 and CDR2: SGHRS, YFSETQ. For the CDR3, the DNA is TGCGCCAGCAGCGACGCCGAGACAGCCTCTGGAAACACCATATATTTT. Translation gives CASSDAETASGNTIYF.

This clonotype has ten or more counts. The chain employs TRBV5-1 and TRBJ1-5, with a possible D match to TRBD1 (6 bases). Trimming shortened V by 4 bases and J by 3 bases, and 14 bases separated the two germline ends. Germline loops: CDR1 SGHRS, CDR2 YFSETQ. This CDR3 has 15 amino acids. CDR3 nucleotides: TGCGCCAGCAGCGTGGACAGTTTGGACAATCAGCCCCAGCATTTT. Protein product: CASSVDSLDNQPQHF.

This chain uses TRBV29-1 with TRBJ2-7, with TRBD2 matching over 7 bases. The CDR3 runs 13 residues. The V segment lost 4 bases and the J segment 7 bases; nucleotides outside the gene matches: 10. The germline gives CDR1 SQVTM, CDR2 ANQGSEA. As DNA, the CDR3 is TGCAGCGTTGGGGGGACTACTTTAAATGAGCAGTACTTC. It encodes CSVGGTTLNEQYF.

This clonotype showed up many times. The gene calls are TRBV20-1 and TRBJ2-4; a weak D match, TRBD2 (6 bases). Germline CDR1 and CDR2: DFQATT and SNEGSKA (reference sequence). The V and J ends lost 3 bases and 6 bases respectively, with 15 bases between them. The CDR3 runs 14 residues. The CDR3 DNA reads as TGCAGTGCTAGGATGCCGGGAGTCAGAAACATTCAGTACTTC. It yields the protein CSARMPGVRNIQYF.

This clonotype came up many times. The rearrangement uses TRBV2 and TRBJ2-4; no clear D gene. Looked up from germline, CDR1 is SNHLY and CDR2 is FYNNEI. Trimming cost V 6 bases and J 6 bases, with 15 bases left between them. The CDR3 runs 14 residues. The CDR3 DNA sequence: TGTGCCAGCAGAGAGGATAGTAGAGGAAACATTCAGTACTTC. Translated, it gives CASREDSRGNIQYF.

This clonotype was detected a few times. The chain employs TRBV12-3 or TRBV12-4 and TRBJ2-3; the D gene could be TRBD1 or TRBD2 (5 bases each). The CDR3 covers 14 residues. V was pared by 5 bases and J by 3 bases, with 12 bases between. CDR3 sequence (DNA): TGTGCCAGCAGTCGACTAAGGGGAACAGATACGCAGTATTTT. It specifies CASSRLRGTDTQYF.

This clonotype was detected ten times or more. This chain joins TRBV7-2 and TRBJ2-1, with D possibly being TRBD1 or TRBD2 (6 bases each). CDR1 is SGHTA, CDR2 FQGNSA, per germline. The CDR3 runs 14 residues. V was trimmed by 2 bases and J by 8 bases, leaving 13 bases between them. This CDR3 is CASSLRGVTHEQFF. CDR3 nucleotide sequence: TGTGCCAGCAGCTTAAGGGGGGTGACCCATGAGCAGTTCTTC.

The J gene is TRBJ1-1, the V gene TRBV12-3 or TRBV12-4; D is ambiguous. This CDR3 region has 14 residues. Deletions cut 6 bases from V and 0 bases from J, with 11 bases between. CDR3 amino acids: CASSRTRMNTEAFF. Here the CDR3 DNA reads TGTGCCAGCAGCCGAACCCGCATGAACACTGAAGCTTTCTTT.

This chain connects TRBV24-1 to TRBJ2-1; unclear D gene. CDR1 KGHDR and CDR2 SFDVKD come from the germline V gene. The length of the CDR3 is 12 residues. V lost 5 bases to trimming and J lost 5 bases, with 6 bases between them. The CDR3 loop is CATSGLDNEQFF. As DNA, the CDR3 is TGTGCCACCAGTGGGCTGGACAATGAGCAGTTCTTC.

This clonotype was seen ten or more times. The J gene is TRBJ2-1, the V gene TRBV5-6, with TRBD2 matching 14 bases. The junction had 5 bases not matched to a gene; V was cut back by 3 bases and J by 0 bases. The germline CDR1 and CDR2 sequences are SGHDT and YYEEEE. This CDR3 is built from 18 residues. The CDR3 DNA is TGTGCCAGCAGCTGGGGACTAGCGGGAGCGGTCTCCTACAATGAGCAGTTCTTC. This encodes CASSWGLAGAVSYNEQFF.

Here the CDR3 reads CASSSDSAGGYGYTF. For the CDR3, the DNA is TGTGCCAGCAGCTCAGATTCCGCAGGGGGATATGGCTACACCTTC. This rearrangement joins TRBV7-9 to TRBJ1-2; 7 nucleotides line up with TRBD1. Germline V gives CDR1 SEHNR, CDR2 FQNEAQ (reference sequence). CDR3 length: 15 amino acids. With 4 bases clipped from V and 5 bases from J, the junction kept 10 bases outside the gene matches.